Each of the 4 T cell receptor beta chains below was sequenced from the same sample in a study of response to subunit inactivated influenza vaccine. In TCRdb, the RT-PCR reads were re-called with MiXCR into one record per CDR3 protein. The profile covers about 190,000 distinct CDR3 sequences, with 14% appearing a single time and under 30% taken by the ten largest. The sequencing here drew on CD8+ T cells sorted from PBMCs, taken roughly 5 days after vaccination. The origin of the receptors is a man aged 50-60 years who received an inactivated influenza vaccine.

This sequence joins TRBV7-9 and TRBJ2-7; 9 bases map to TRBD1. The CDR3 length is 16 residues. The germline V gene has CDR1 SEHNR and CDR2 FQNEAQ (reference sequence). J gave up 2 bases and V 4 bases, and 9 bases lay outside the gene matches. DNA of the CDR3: TGTGCCAGCAGCTCCTTGGGGGACAGGGTTCCCTACGAGCAGTACTTC. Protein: CASSSLGDRVPYEQYF.

CDR3 residues: CSAHSGTSGRSYNEQFF. The CDR3 nucleotides read TGCAGTGCCCATTCCGGGACTAGCGGGAGATCATACAATGAGCAGTTCTTC. This chain joins TRBV20-1 and TRBJ2-1, with 14 bases aligning to TRBD2. Looked up from germline, CDR1 is DFQATT and CDR2 is SNEGSKA (reference sequence). Germline trimming cut 6 bases from V and 4 bases from J; bases unmatched to any gene: 11. The length of the CDR3 is 17 residues.

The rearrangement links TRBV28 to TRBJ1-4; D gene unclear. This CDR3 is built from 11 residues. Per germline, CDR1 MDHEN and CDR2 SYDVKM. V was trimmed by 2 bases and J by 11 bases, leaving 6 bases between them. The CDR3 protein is CASSLRAKLFF. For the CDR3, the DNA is TGTGCCAGCAGTTTAAGGGCTAAACTGTTTTTT. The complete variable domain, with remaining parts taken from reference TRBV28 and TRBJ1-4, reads DVKVTQSSRYLVKRTGEKVFLECVQDMDHENMFWYRQDPGLGLRLIYFSYDVKMKEKGDIPEGYSVSREKKERFSLILESASTNQTSMYLCASSLRAKLFFGSGTQLSVL.

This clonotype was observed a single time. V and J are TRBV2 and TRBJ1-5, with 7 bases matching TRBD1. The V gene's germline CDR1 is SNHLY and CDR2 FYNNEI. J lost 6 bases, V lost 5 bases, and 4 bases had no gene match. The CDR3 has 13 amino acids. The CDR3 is CASSPGGGQPQHF. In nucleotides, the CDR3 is TGTGCCAGCAGTCCAGGGGGAGGTCAGCCCCAGCATTTT.